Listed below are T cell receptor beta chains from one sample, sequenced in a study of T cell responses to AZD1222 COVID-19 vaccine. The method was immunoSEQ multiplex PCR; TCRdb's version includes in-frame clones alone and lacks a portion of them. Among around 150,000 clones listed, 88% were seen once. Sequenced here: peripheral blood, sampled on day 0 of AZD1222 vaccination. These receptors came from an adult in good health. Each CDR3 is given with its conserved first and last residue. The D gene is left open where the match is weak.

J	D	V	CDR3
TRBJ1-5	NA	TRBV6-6	CASTIRAGNLNQPQHF
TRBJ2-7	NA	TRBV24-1	CATSGPEGSSYEQYF
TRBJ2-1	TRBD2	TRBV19	CASNVGGLAGASEQFF
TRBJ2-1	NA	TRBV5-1	CASSFSAVRSSYNEQFF
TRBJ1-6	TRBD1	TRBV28	CASSYRDRGFYNSPLHF
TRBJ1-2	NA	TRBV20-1	CSARGTEYGYTF
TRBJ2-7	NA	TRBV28	CASSLKEYEQYF
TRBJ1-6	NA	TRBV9	CASSGNSPLHF
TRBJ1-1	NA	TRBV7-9	CASSSPGPDTEAFF
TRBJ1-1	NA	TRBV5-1	CASSRKQGGEAFF
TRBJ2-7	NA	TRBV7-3	CASSLKVRDEQYF
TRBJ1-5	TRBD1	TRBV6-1	CASSEGTGGHQPQHF
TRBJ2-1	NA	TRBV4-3	CASSQGVTDEQFF
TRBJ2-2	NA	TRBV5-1	CASSLGVAWGTGELFF
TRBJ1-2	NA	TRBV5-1	CASSEAPGYDYGYTF
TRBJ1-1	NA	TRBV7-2	CASSFQAGGYGTEAFF
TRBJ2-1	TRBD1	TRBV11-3	CASSFRQGANEQFF
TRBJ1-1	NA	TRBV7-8	CASSLESIGQTAEAFF
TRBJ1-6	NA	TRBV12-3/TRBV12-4	CASSLSANSPLHF
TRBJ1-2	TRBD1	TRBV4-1	CASSPNVDRADGYTF
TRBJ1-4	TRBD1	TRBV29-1	CSVGLGTGGLTNEKLFF
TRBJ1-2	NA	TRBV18	CASSEGENYGYTF
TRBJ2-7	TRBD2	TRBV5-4	CASSPEIAGGYYEQYF
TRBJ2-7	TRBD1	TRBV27	CASSLGRGLDEQYF
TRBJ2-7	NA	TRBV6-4	CASTRGASYEQYF
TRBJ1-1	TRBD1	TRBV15	CATSSNLLPDRANTEAFF
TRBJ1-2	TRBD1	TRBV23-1	CASSQNNRTGRDGYTF
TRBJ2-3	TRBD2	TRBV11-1	CASSLRLAGGTDTQYF
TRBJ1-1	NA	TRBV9	CASSVMTGGTTEAFF
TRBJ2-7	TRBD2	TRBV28	CASTSYSGGAYEQYF
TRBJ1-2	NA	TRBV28	CASSSSGSNYGYTF
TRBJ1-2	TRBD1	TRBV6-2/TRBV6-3	CASSYGQGGYTF
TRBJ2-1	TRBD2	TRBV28	CASSLGTTRGNEQFF
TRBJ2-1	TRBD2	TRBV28	CASSLELADSWNEQFF
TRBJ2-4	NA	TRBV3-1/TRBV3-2	CASSQGSAGENIQYF
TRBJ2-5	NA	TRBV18	CASSPRPGGQETQYF
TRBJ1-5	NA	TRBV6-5	CASSQEIDQPQHF
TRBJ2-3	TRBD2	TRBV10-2	CASSALAGTDTQYF
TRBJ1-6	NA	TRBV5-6	CASSLDGQPSSRSPLHF
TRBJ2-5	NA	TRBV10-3	CAISGEYQETQYF
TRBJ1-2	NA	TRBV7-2	CASSLAGGTMYGYTF